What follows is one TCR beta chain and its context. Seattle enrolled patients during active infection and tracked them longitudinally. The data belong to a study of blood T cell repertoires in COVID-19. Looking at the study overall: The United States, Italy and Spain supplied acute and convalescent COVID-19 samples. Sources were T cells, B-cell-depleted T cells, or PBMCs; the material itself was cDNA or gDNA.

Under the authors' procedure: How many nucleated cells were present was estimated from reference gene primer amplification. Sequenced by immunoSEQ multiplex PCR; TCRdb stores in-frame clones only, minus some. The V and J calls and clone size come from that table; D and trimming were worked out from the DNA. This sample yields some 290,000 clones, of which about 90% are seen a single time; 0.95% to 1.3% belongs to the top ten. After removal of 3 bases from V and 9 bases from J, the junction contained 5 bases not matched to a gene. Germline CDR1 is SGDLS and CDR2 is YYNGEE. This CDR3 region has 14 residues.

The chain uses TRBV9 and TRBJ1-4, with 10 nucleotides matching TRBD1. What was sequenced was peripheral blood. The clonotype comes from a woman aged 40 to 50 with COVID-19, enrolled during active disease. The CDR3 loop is CASSGTGGVKKLFF. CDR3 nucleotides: TGTGCCAGCAGCGGGACAGGGGGGGTGAAAAAACTGTTTTTT.